One sample yielded the 27 T cell receptor beta chains listed below, sequenced in a study of CD8 T cells in ankylosing spondylitis. TCRdb re-called the 5' RACE reads with MiXCR, one entry per CDR3 protein. The data hold just over 150,000 distinct CDR3 sequences, with around 19% observed a single time. Material: blood, either unsorted or a sorted T cell fraction (not recorded which). These receptors came from a male donor with ankylosing spondylitis or in good health (not recorded which).

This clonotype was observed many times. This chain joins TRBV6-6 and TRBJ2-3; D call uncertain. V was clipped by 2 bases and J by 7 bases, with 13 bases between them. Germline CDR1 MNHNY, CDR2 SVGAGI (reference sequence). This CDR3 contains 14 residues. The CDR3 protein is CASSYGLPPNTQYF. The CDR3 DNA reads TGTGCCAGCAGTTACGGGCTACCTCCCAATACGCAGTATTTT.

This clonotype was detected many times. The chain is built from TRBV7-8 and TRBJ1-1; no clear D gene. The CDR3 runs to 12 residues. V lost 5 bases and J 10 bases, leaving 14 bases between the germline ends. Germline values: CDR1 SGHVS, CDR2 FQNEAQ. CDR3 region: CASSLIKGGAFF. In DNA form, the CDR3 reads TGTGCCAGCAGCCTCATAAAGGGTGGAGCTTTCTTT. Using reference TRBV7-8 and TRBJ1-1 for the parts outside the CDR3, the full variable domain is GAGVSQSPRYKVAKRGQDVALRCDPISGHVSLFWYQQALGQGPEFLTYFQNEAQLDKSGLPSDRFFAERPEGSVSTLKIQRTQQEDSAVYLCASSLIKGGAFFGQGTRLTVV.

This clonotype appeared many times. The gene calls are TRBV28 and TRBJ2-5, with D possibly TRBD1 on 5 matching bases. The ends were cut back, 3 bases at V and 5 bases at J, with 13 bases in the middle. The CDR3 has 14 amino acids. The germline CDR1 and CDR2 sequences are MDHEN and SYDVKM. The CDR3 sequence: CASSFRPGRETQYF. For the CDR3, the DNA is TGTGCCAGCAGTTTCCGGCCAGGGCGGGAGACCCAGTACTTC.

The table lists this clonotype with a few counts. The J gene is TRBJ1-2, the V gene TRBV11-2, with 7 bases matching TRBD1. The CDR3 is made up of 16 amino acids. V trimming: 6 bases; J trimming: 8 bases; junction bases outside the gene matches: 18. The germline gives CDR1 SGHAT, CDR2 FQNNGV. The CDR3: CASSYQGGRGSRGYTF. The CDR3 DNA reads TGTGCCAGCAGTTATCAGGGGGGCAGGGGGTCCCGCGGCTACACCTTC.

The J gene is TRBJ2-1, the V gene TRBV10-3; 9 bases match TRBD2. The V segment lost 3 bases and the J segment 4 bases; nucleotides outside the gene matches: 10. Germline V gene lookup returns CDR1 ENHRY and CDR2 SYGVKD. The CDR3 extends over 17 amino acids. CDR3 in amino acids: CAISDLRVREGYNEQFF. CDR3 nucleotide sequence: TGTGCCATCAGTGATCTCAGGGTGCGGGAGGGGTACAATGAGCAGTTCTTC.

Worth noting for this clonotype: This may be a read error, as it is one base from a much larger clone. The J gene is TRBJ1-5, the V gene TRBV3-1; D remains unclear. CDR3 length: 15 residues. The germline V gene has CDR1 LGHDT and CDR2 YNNKEL (reference sequence). CDR3 sequence: CACSQAGLFNQPQHF. The CDR3 coding sequence is TGTGCCTGCAGCCAGGCCGGACTGTTCAATCAGCCCCAGCATTTT.

This clonotype was found many times. The chain links TRBV10-2 to TRBJ2-7, with D unclear. The V gene lost 8 bases and the J gene lost 3 bases, with 17 bases spanning the gap. The germline CDR1 and CDR2 sequences are WSHSY and SAAADI. This CDR3 is 14 amino acids long. The CDR3 reads CASRFSPDDYEQYF. The CDR3 bases are TGCGCCAGCCGGTTCTCGCCGGATGACTACGAGCAGTACTTC.

This clonotype was counted between two and nine times. This sequence joins TRBV5-5 and TRBJ2-5; 7 bases are shared with TRBD1. This CDR3 contains 13 residues. Trimming took 2 bases from V and 5 from J; bases not matched to a gene: 3. The germline V gene encodes CDR1 SGHKS and CDR2 YYEKEE (reference sequence). This chain's CDR3 is CASSFDRVETQYF. In nucleotides, the CDR3 is TGTGCCAGCAGCTTTGACAGGGTTGAGACCCAGTACTTC.

This chain joins TRBV3-1 and TRBJ1-1, with D tentatively TRBD1 (6 bases). The CDR3 is 16 residues long. The V end was cut by 4 bases, the J end by 3 bases, with 18 bases between. The germline CDR1 and CDR2 sequences are LGHDT and YNNKEL (reference sequence). CDR3 in amino acids: CASSPLGDKTDTEAFF. The CDR3 DNA reads as TGTGCCAGCAGCCCATTAGGGGACAAGACGGACACTGAAGCTTTCTTT.

This clonotype was seen many times. The chain combines TRBV10-2 with TRBJ2-7, with TRBD2 matching over 13 bases. The CDR3 is 15 residues long. Germline loops: CDR1 WSHSY, CDR2 SAAADI. Losses at the gene ends were 4 bases for V and 5 bases for J; bases not matched to a gene: 5. The CDR3 bases are TGCGCCAGCAGTGTACTAGCGGGAGGGCCCAACGAGCAGTACTTC. Encoded protein: CASSVLAGGPNEQYF.

This clonotype has at least ten counts. The CDR3 loop is CASSQGLAGKSAYEQYF. CDR3 bases: TGTGCCAGCAGCCAAGGGCTAGCGGGAAAGTCGGCCTACGAGCAGTACTTC. The chain joins TRBV4-2 to TRBJ2-7; 9 positions agree with TRBD2. Germline V gene lookup returns CDR1 LGHNA and CDR2 YNFKEQ. V was pared by 1 base and J by 2 bases, with 9 bases of the junction left unmatched. CDR3 length: 17 residues.

At least ten counts were recorded for this clonotype. This chain joins TRBV9 and TRBJ1-2; TRBD1 might be the D (5 bases). CDR3 length equals 14 residues. V lost 0 bases and J lost 4, with 10 bases in between. Germline V lookup: CDR1 SGDLS, CDR2 YYNGEE. The chain's CDR3 is CASSVDWGTYGYTF. In nucleotides, the CDR3 is TGTGCCAGCAGCGTAGATTGGGGGACCTATGGCTACACCTTC.

The J gene is TRBJ2-5, the V gene TRBV20-1; maybe TRBD2 (5 bases). CDR3 length: 14 amino acids. Germline loops: CDR1 DFQATT, CDR2 SNEGSKA (reference sequence). Trimming shortened V by 5 bases and J by 1 base, and 14 bases separated the two germline ends. CDR3 DNA sequence: TGCAGTGCTCCGCCTCCCGGGATCCAAGAGACCCAGTACTTC. Amino acids: CSAPPPGIQETQYF.

This clonotype came up many times. The rearrangement joins TRBV7-3 to TRBJ2-7; 8 nucleotides match TRBD1. The CDR3 contains 16 residues. Germline loops: CDR1 SGHTA, CDR2 FQGTGA. Germline trimming cut 1 base from V and 2 bases from J; bases unmatched to any gene: 7. The CDR3 sequence: CASSLKGQVPPYEQYF. In DNA, the CDR3 is TGTGCCAGCAGCTTAAAGGGACAGGTTCCTCCCTACGAGCAGTACTTC.

This clonotype showed up many times. CDR3 sequence (DNA): TGTGCCAGCAGCTTCGGAACTAATGAAAAACTGTTTTTT. This encodes CASSFGTNEKLFF. The V call is TRBV5-6, the J call TRBJ1-4; no firm D call. The CDR3 has 13 amino acids. The germline V gene encodes CDR1 SGHDT and CDR2 YYEEEE. V was clipped by 2 bases and J by 1 base, with 3 bases between them.

This clonotype was observed many times. The rearrangement uses TRBV10-3 and TRBJ2-5; 12 bases line up with TRBD2. Trimming took 5 bases from V and 0 from J; bases not matched to a gene: 4. The germline V gene encodes CDR1 ENHRY and CDR2 SYGVKD. CDR3 length: 16 amino acids. DNA of the CDR3: TGTGCCATCAGTCGGACTAGCGGGATGTACCAAGAGACCCAGTACTTC. Translated: CAISRTSGMYQETQYF.

As to this clonotype: With a much larger clone just one base away, this may be a read error. V is TRBV5-1 and J is TRBJ2-2, with D possibly matching TRBD2 (7 bases). This CDR3 comprises 14 residues. Germline loops: CDR1 SGHRS, CDR2 YFSETQ. V lost 5 bases, J lost 4 bases, and 12 bases lay in between. CDR3 loop: CASRGEGGTGELFF. In nucleotides, the CDR3 is TGCGCCAGCAGAGGGGAGGGGGGCACCGGGGAGCTGTTTTTT.

This chain links TRBV29-1 with TRBJ2-2; the D gene could be TRBD1 or TRBD2 (5 bases each). The CDR3 is 12 amino acids. Germline CDR1 SQVTM, CDR2 ANQGSEA. With 2 bases removed from V and 5 bases from J, the gap between germline ends came to 6 bases. In DNA form, the CDR3 reads TGCAGCGTTGAATGGGGGACCGGGGAGCTGTTTTTT. Its translation is CSVEWGTGELFF.

The chain couples TRBV6-5 to TRBJ1-2, with a tentative D call TRBD1 (6 bases). The germline CDR1 and CDR2 sequences are MNHEY and SVGAGI. CDR3 length: 16 amino acids. V was pared by 0 bases and J by 0 bases, with 11 bases between. For the CDR3, the DNA is TGTGCCAGCAGTTACTCGTTCGGGACAACTAACTATGGCTACACCTTC. Protein product: CASSYSFGTTNYGYTF.

This clonotype was seen ten or more times. V is TRBV5-1 and J is TRBJ1-2; a possible D gene is TRBD1 (5 bases). Per the germline V gene, CDR1 is SGHRS and CDR2 is YFSETQ. The CDR3 sequence is 14 residues long. The V and J ends lost 4 bases and 2 bases respectively, with 12 bases between them. The CDR3 reads CASSLNRQNYGYTF. The CDR3 coding sequence is TGCGCCAGCAGCCTTAACCGACAGAACTATGGCTACACCTTC.

The sample holds many counts of this clonotype. The chain has TRBV29-1 and TRBJ1-1, with D possibly matching TRBD1 (5 bases). The CDR3 sequence is 15 residues long. Looked up from germline, CDR1 is SQVTM and CDR2 is ANQGSEA. Trimming stripped 4 bases from V and 5 bases from J, with 20 bases between. The CDR3 sequence: CSVGEGANVWTEAFF. The CDR3 DNA is TGCAGCGTTGGAGAAGGGGCGAATGTGTGGACTGAAGCTTTCTTT.

This clonotype was counted a few times. This rearrangement joins TRBV19 to TRBJ2-3; D not resolved. Germline lookup yields CDR1 LNHDA and CDR2 SQIVND (reference sequence). Trimming took 5 bases from V and 0 from J, leaving 6 bases between them. The CDR3 spans 13 residues. The CDR3 region is CASSPTSTDTQYF. The CDR3 bases are TGTGCCAGTAGTCCGACTAGCACAGATACGCAGTATTTT.

This clonotype was detected many times. The chain uses TRBV7-9 and TRBJ1-1; 9 positions match TRBD1. Germline-derived CDR1 and CDR2 are SEHNR and FQNEAQ (reference sequence). V gave up 5 bases and J gave up 5 bases; unmatched junction bases: 9. There are 15 residues in the CDR3. CDR3 protein: CASSMAGTGTTEAFF. CDR3 nucleotides: TGTGCCAGCAGCATGGCCGGGACAGGGACTACTGAAGCTTTCTTT.

V gene TRBV7-9 combines with J gene TRBJ2-1; D uncertain. V shed 1 base and J shed 8 bases, with 12 bases lying between them. The CDR3 length is 14 residues. CDR1 SEHNR and CDR2 FQNEAQ come from the germline V gene (reference sequence). The CDR3 DNA follows: TGTGCCAGCAGCTTAGTGGGGAATCTGGATGAGCAGTTCTTC. The encoded protein is CASSLVGNLDEQFF.

In this sample, this clonotype turned up a few times. The junction and the germline gene differ at one end; a read error may be behind it. The CDR3 nucleotides are TGTGCCAGCAGCCAAGATCCGATGGGACGGAGAGGGAGCAGTCAGCCCCAGCATTTT. This gives the protein CASSQDPMGRRGSSQPQHF. V and J are TRBV4-2 and TRBJ1-5, with a tentative D call TRBD1 (5 bases). CDR3 length equals 19 residues. Per germline, CDR1 LGHNA and CDR2 YNFKEQ.

A word on this clonotype: A much larger clone is a single base away; this may be a read error. The chain is built from TRBV6-1 and TRBJ2-3, with 7 positions matching TRBD2. This CDR3 is 15 amino acids long. The germline gives CDR1 MNHNS, CDR2 SASEGT. CDR3 region: CGSSRGSAVTDTQYF. CDR3 in DNA: TGTGGCAGCAGCCGCGGGAGTGCGGTTACAGATACGCAGTATTTT.

This clonotype was recorded many times. The V call is TRBV5-6, the J call TRBJ2-7, with 9 bases that match TRBD1. Germline-derived CDR1 and CDR2 are SGHDT and YYEEEE. Germline trimming cut 7 bases from V and 2 bases from J; bases unmatched to any gene: 1. The CDR3 is 12 amino acids. CDR3 loop: CASGDRAYEQYF. DNA for the CDR3: TGTGCCAGCGGGGACAGGGCCTACGAGCAGTACTTC.